This T cell receptor (beta chain) was captured by sequencing in a study of early T cells in non-severe SARS-CoV-2 infection. This clonotype was seen repeatedly, ten times or more. One entry per CDR3 protein, called by TCRdb with MiXCR from the 5' RACE reads. The sample holds 70,000 to 85,000 distinct CDR3 sequences, over 10% seen once. CDR1 is SGHVS and CDR2 is FQNEAQ in the germline V gene. V shed 5 bases and J 3 bases; nucleotides not matched to a gene: 11. The CDR3 runs 16 residues. The TCR comes from an adult who was a healthcare worker with PCR-confirmed SARS-CoV-2 infection or an uninfected control (not recorded which). The sequenced sample was whole blood. The chain recombines TRBV7-8 with TRBJ2-7, with 9 bases identical to TRBD1. CDR3 sequence reads: CASSLSPGTGNYEQYF. CDR3 coding DNA: TGTGCCAGCAGCCTCTCCCCCGGGACAGGGAACTACGAGCAGTACTTC.